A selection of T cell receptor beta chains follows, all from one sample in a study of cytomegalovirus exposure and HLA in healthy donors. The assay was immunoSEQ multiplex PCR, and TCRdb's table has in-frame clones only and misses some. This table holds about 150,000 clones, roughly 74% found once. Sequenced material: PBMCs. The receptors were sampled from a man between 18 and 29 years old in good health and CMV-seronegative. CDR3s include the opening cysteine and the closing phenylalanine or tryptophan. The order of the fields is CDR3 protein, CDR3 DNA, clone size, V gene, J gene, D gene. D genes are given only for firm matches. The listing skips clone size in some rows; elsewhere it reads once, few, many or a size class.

CDR3 protein: CASSLRTGQNYEQYF; CDR3 DNA: TGTGCCAGCAGCCTAAGAACGGGACAGAACTACGAGCAGTACTTC; clone size: NA; V gene: TRBV7-2; J gene: TRBJ2-7; D gene: TRBD1
CDR3 protein: CASSVSPQAGTGGGYTF; CDR3 DNA: TGTGCCAGCAGCGTTTCCCCCCAAGCCGGGACAGGGGGCGGCTACACCTTC; clone size: NA; V gene: TRBV9; J gene: TRBJ1-2; D gene: TRBD1
CDR3 protein: CASSLTAGELETQYF; CDR3 DNA: TGTGCCAGCAGCTTAACGGCAGGGGAATTGGAGACCCAGTACTTC; clone size: NA; V gene: TRBV7-6; J gene: TRBJ2-5; D gene: NA
CDR3 protein: CASSSTGDRQPQHF; CDR3 DNA: TGTGCCAGCAGCTCTACAGGGGATCGTCAGCCCCAGCATTTT; clone size: NA; V gene: TRBV7-9; J gene: TRBJ1-5; D gene: TRBD1
CDR3 protein: CASSYRDSLCYTF; CDR3 DNA: TGTGCCAGCAGTTACAGGGACAGCCTTTGCTACACCTTC; clone size: NA; V gene: TRBV6-5; J gene: TRBJ1-2; D gene: TRBD1
CDR3 protein: CASSQGTGRQETQYF; CDR3 DNA: TGCGCCAGCAGCCAAGGGACAGGGCGCCAAGAGACCCAGTACTTC; clone size: NA; V gene: TRBV4-1; J gene: TRBJ2-5; D gene: TRBD1
CDR3 protein: CASSSVNWEETQYF; CDR3 DNA: TGTGCCAGCAGCTCAGTAAATTGGGAGGAGACCCAGTACTTC; clone size: NA; V gene: TRBV7-2; J gene: TRBJ2-5; D gene: NA
CDR3 protein: CASIPRGLASGELFF; CDR3 DNA: TGTGCCAGTATTCCCAGGGGGCTAGCATCCGGGGAGCTGTTTTTT; clone size: NA; V gene: TRBV19; J gene: TRBJ2-2; D gene: TRBD1
CDR3 protein: CSSSLGADSPLHF; CDR3 DNA: TGTTCCAGCAGCTTAGGGGCTGACTCACCCCTCCACTTT; clone size: NA; V gene: TRBV7-9; J gene: TRBJ1-6; D gene: NA
CDR3 protein: CASSQQGAEQFF; CDR3 DNA: TGTGCCAGCAGCCAACAGGGTGCTGAGCAGTTCTTC; clone size: NA; V gene: TRBV27; J gene: TRBJ2-1; D gene: NA
CDR3 protein: CASSMRTGDNSPLHF; CDR3 DNA: TGTGCCAGTAGTATGAGGACAGGGGATAATTCACCCCTCCACTTT; clone size: NA; V gene: TRBV19; J gene: TRBJ1-6; D gene: TRBD1
CDR3 protein: CASTGHRTSGGVPRYNEQFF; CDR3 DNA: TGTGCCAGCACGGGACATAGGACTAGCGGGGGGGTCCCTAGATACAATGAGCAGTTCTTC; clone size: NA; V gene: TRBV27; J gene: TRBJ2-1; D gene: TRBD2
CDR3 protein: CASAGSYEQYF; CDR3 DNA: TGTGCCAGCGCGGGTTCCTACGAGCAGTACTTC; clone size: NA; V gene: TRBV7-9; J gene: TRBJ2-7; D gene: NA
CDR3 protein: CASSPSWTSASYEQYF; CDR3 DNA: TGTGCCAGCAGCCCGTCATGGACTAGCGCCTCCTACGAGCAGTACTTC; clone size: few; V gene: TRBV7-2; J gene: TRBJ2-7; D gene: TRBD2
CDR3 protein: CASRGPSGGAPEQYF; CDR3 DNA: TGCGCCAGCAGGGGACCTAGCGGGGGGGCCCCCGAGCAGTACTTC; clone size: NA; V gene: TRBV10-2; J gene: TRBJ2-7; D gene: TRBD2
CDR3 protein: CASSEPGDQPQHF; CDR3 DNA: TGCGCCAGCAGCGAACCGGGGGATCAGCCCCAGCATTTT; clone size: NA; V gene: TRBV4-1; J gene: TRBJ1-5; D gene: NA
CDR3 protein: CASSLGLAGGIPGVIQYF; CDR3 DNA: TGCGCCAGCAGCTTGGGGTTAGCGGGGGGCATCCCGGGCGTCATTCAGTACTTC; clone size: NA; V gene: TRBV5-1; J gene: TRBJ2-4; D gene: TRBD2
CDR3 protein: CAISAGQGALQETQYF; CDR3 DNA: TGTGCCATCAGTGCGGGACAGGGGGCCCTCCAAGAGACCCAGTACTTC; clone size: NA; V gene: TRBV10-3; J gene: TRBJ2-5; D gene: TRBD1
CDR3 protein: CASSLGALAGGYTF; CDR3 DNA: TGTGCCAGCAGCTTAGGGGCCCTGGCGGGGGGCTACACCTTC; clone size: NA; V gene: TRBV13; J gene: TRBJ1-2; D gene: NA
CDR3 protein: CASSERDRGRRHF; CDR3 DNA: TGTGCCAGCAGCGAGAGAGACAGGGGGCGGCGGCACTTC; clone size: NA; V gene: TRBV5-4; J gene: TRBJ2-7; D gene: TRBD1
CDR3 protein: CASSQDQRVRNSPLHF; CDR3 DNA: TGCGCCAGCAGCCAAGATCAGCGAGTTCGTAATTCACCCCTCCACTTC; clone size: NA; V gene: TRBV4-3; J gene: TRBJ1-6; D gene: NA
CDR3 protein: CASSFGQGAYGANGLTF; CDR3 DNA: TGTGCCAGCAGCTTTGGACAGGGGGCATATGGGGCCAACGGCCTGACTTTC; clone size: NA; V gene: TRBV5-4; J gene: TRBJ2-6; D gene: TRBD1
CDR3 protein: CASIKAPGGWTEAFF; CDR3 DNA: TGTGCCAGCATCAAGGCCCCGGGCGGGTGGACTGAAGCTTTCTTT; clone size: NA; V gene: TRBV6-5; J gene: TRBJ1-1; D gene: NA
CDR3 protein: CSSRPVLQGEDSPLHF; CDR3 DNA: TGTTCCAGCAGGCCCGTTTTGCAGGGGGAAGATTCACCCCTCCACTTT; clone size: NA; V gene: TRBV7-9; J gene: TRBJ1-6; D gene: TRBD1
CDR3 protein: CASSLPTGKGPSSGNTIYF; CDR3 DNA: TGTGCCAGCAGCCTCCCGACAGGGAAGGGGCCCAGCTCTGGAAACACCATATATTTT; clone size: once; V gene: TRBV5-4; J gene: TRBJ1-3; D gene: TRBD1
CDR3 protein: CASSHLGGYMNTEAFF; CDR3 DNA: TGTGCCAGCAGTCACCTCGGGGGGTACATGAACACTGAAGCTTTCTTT; clone size: NA; V gene: TRBV2; J gene: TRBJ1-1; D gene: NA
CDR3 protein: CASSLAGGPIWTDTQYF; CDR3 DNA: TGCGCCAGCAGCCTAGCGGGGGGGCCCATTTGGACAGATACGCAGTATTTT; clone size: NA; V gene: TRBV5-1; J gene: TRBJ2-3; D gene: TRBD2
CDR3 protein: CASSQLEGVYGLTF; CDR3 DNA: TGTGCCAGCAGCCAATTAGAGGGAGTCTACGGCCTGACTTTC; clone size: NA; V gene: TRBV4-2; J gene: TRBJ2-6; D gene: NA
CDR3 protein: CASRGRAFLGTEAFF; CDR3 DNA: TGTGCCAGCAGAGGGAGGGCCTTTTTGGGCACTGAAGCTTTCTTT; clone size: NA; V gene: TRBV2; J gene: TRBJ1-1; D gene: NA
CDR3 protein: CATAGRPNEQFF; CDR3 DNA: TGTGCCACCGCGGGACGTCCCAATGAGCAGTTCTTC; clone size: NA; V gene: TRBV6-1; J gene: TRBJ2-1; D gene: NA
CDR3 protein: CAISIQGSMISEAFF; CDR3 DNA: TGTGCCATCAGTATACAGGGGTCTATGATATCTGAAGCTTTCTTT; clone size: NA; V gene: TRBV10-3; J gene: TRBJ1-1; D gene: TRBD1
CDR3 protein: CASSSPGTGPADTQYF; CDR3 DNA: TGTGCCAGCAGCTCCCCCGGGACAGGGCCAGCAGATACGCAGTATTTT; clone size: NA; V gene: TRBV16; J gene: TRBJ2-3; D gene: TRBD1
CDR3 protein: CASSSNPSLNWAGLETQYF; CDR3 DNA: TGTGCCAGCAGCTCCAACCCCTCCTTGAATTGGGCGGGGCTGGAGACCCAGTACTTC; clone size: NA; V gene: TRBV9; J gene: TRBJ2-5; D gene: NA
CDR3 protein: CASSLVDRGSGNTIYF; CDR3 DNA: TGTGCCAGCAGCTTGGTGGACAGGGGATCTGGAAACACCATATATTTT; clone size: NA; V gene: TRBV5-4; J gene: TRBJ1-3; D gene: TRBD1
CDR3 protein: CAWGGGDRTEAFF; CDR3 DNA: TGTGCCTGGGGCGGGGGGGATCGGACTGAAGCTTTCTTT; clone size: NA; V gene: TRBV30; J gene: TRBJ1-1; D gene: NA
CDR3 protein: CAWSVLPGGRRHEQYF; CDR3 DNA: TGTGCCTGGAGTGTACTACCGGGGGGTCGGAGGCACGAGCAGTACTTC; clone size: NA; V gene: TRBV30; J gene: TRBJ2-7; D gene: TRBD2
CDR3 protein: CASSSLAGSYNEQFF; CDR3 DNA: TGTGCCAGCAGCTCACTAGCGGGGTCCTACAATGAGCAGTTCTTC; clone size: once; V gene: TRBV7-9; J gene: TRBJ2-1; D gene: TRBD2
CDR3 protein: CASSFASGANVLTF; CDR3 DNA: TGTGCCAGCAGCTTTGCGTCTGGGGCCAACGTCCTGACTTTC; clone size: NA; V gene: TRBV7-2; J gene: TRBJ2-6; D gene: NA
CDR3 protein: CASSRTSGGWNEQFF; CDR3 DNA: TGTGCCAGCAGCCGGACTAGCGGGGGGTGGAATGAGCAGTTCTTC; clone size: once; V gene: TRBV11-2; J gene: TRBJ2-1; D gene: TRBD2
CDR3 protein: CASSLRGSEYGYTF; CDR3 DNA: TGTGCCAGCAGCTTAAGGGGGTCAGAATATGGCTACACCTTC; clone size: NA; V gene: TRBV11-2; J gene: TRBJ1-2; D gene: NA
CDR3 protein: CASTTQGRQPQHF; CDR3 DNA: TGTGCCAGTACAACTCAGGGGAGACAGCCCCAGCATTTT; clone size: NA; V gene: TRBV19; J gene: TRBJ1-5; D gene: NA
CDR3 protein: CSVGPRDKSTDTQYF; CDR3 DNA: TGCAGCGTCGGACCTCGGGACAAAAGCACAGATACGCAGTATTTT; clone size: NA; V gene: TRBV29-1; J gene: TRBJ2-3; D gene: NA
CDR3 protein: CASSSRTGPYNSPLHF; CDR3 DNA: TGTGCCAGCAGCTCCCGGACAGGCCCTTATAATTCACCCCTCCACTTT; clone size: NA; V gene: TRBV7-2; J gene: TRBJ1-6; D gene: TRBD1
CDR3 protein: CACGWTSGGETQYF; CDR3 DNA: TGTGCCTGCGGCTGGACTAGCGGGGGTGAGACCCAGTACTTC; clone size: NA; V gene: TRBV30; J gene: TRBJ2-5; D gene: TRBD2
CDR3 protein: CASSIGVAGGKTYGYTF; CDR3 DNA: TGTGCCAGTAGTATAGGCGTGGCAGGGGGCAAAACGTATGGCTACACCTTC; clone size: NA; V gene: TRBV19; J gene: TRBJ1-2; D gene: TRBD1
CDR3 protein: CASSESEGTGNTEAFF; CDR3 DNA: TGTGCCAGCAGTGAAAGTGAAGGGACAGGGAACACTGAAGCTTTCTTT; clone size: NA; V gene: TRBV6-1; J gene: TRBJ1-1; D gene: TRBD1
CDR3 protein: CASRTGAYNSPLHF; CDR3 DNA: TGTGCCAGCAGGACAGGGGCCTATAATTCACCCCTCCACTTT; clone size: few; V gene: TRBV13; J gene: TRBJ1-6; D gene: TRBD1
CDR3 protein: CASSFTGNQPQHF; CDR3 DNA: TGTGCCAGCAGTTTCACTGGCAATCAGCCCCAGCATTTT; clone size: few; V gene: TRBV6-5; J gene: TRBJ1-5; D gene: NA
CDR3 protein: CASSEMGGPGDTQYF; CDR3 DNA: TGTGCCAGCAGCGAGATGGGGGGGCCCGGAGATACGCAGTATTTT; clone size: few; V gene: TRBV9; J gene: TRBJ2-3; D gene: NA
CDR3 protein: CAISESRTGLNTEAFF; CDR3 DNA: TGTGCCATCAGTGAGTCGAGGACTGGCTTGAACACTGAAGCTTTCTTT; clone size: NA; V gene: TRBV10-3; J gene: TRBJ1-1; D gene: NA
CDR3 protein: CASSHRPGQGDRGWNTEAFF; CDR3 DNA: TGCGCCAGCAGCCATCGACCGGGACAGGGGGATCGGGGTTGGAACACTGAAGCTTTCTTT; clone size: few; V gene: TRBV4-1; J gene: TRBJ1-1; D gene: TRBD1
CDR3 protein: CASSRAFSGNTIYF; CDR3 DNA: TGTGCCAGCAGTCGAGCGTTCTCTGGAAACACCATATATTTT; clone size: NA; V gene: TRBV5-5; J gene: TRBJ1-3; D gene: NA
CDR3 protein: CASSVGWTGSSYEQYF; CDR3 DNA: TGTGCCAGCAGCGTAGGTTGGACAGGGAGCTCCTACGAGCAGTACTTC; clone size: NA; V gene: TRBV9; J gene: TRBJ2-7; D gene: TRBD1